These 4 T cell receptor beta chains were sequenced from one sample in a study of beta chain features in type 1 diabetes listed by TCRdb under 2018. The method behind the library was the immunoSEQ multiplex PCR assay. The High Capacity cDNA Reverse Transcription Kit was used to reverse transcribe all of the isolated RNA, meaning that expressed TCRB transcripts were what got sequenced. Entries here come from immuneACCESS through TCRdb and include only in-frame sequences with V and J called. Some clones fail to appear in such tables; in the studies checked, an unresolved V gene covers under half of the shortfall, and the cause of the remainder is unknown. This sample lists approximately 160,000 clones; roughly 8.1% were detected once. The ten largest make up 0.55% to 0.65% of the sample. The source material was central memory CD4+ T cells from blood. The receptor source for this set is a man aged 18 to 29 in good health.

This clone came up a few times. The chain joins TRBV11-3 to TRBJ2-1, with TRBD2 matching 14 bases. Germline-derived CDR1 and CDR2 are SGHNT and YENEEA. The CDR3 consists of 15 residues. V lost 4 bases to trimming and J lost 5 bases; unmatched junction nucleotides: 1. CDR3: CASSSGLAGDNEQFF. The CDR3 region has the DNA TGTGCCAGCAGCTCGGGACTAGCGGGAGACAATGAGCAGTTCTTC. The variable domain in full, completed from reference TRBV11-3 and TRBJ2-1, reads EAGVVQSPRYKIIEKKQPVAFWCNPISGHNTLYWYLQNLGQGPELLIRYENEEAVDDSQLPKDRFSAERLKGVDSTLKIQPAELGDSAVYLCASSSGLAGDNEQFFGPGTRLTVL.

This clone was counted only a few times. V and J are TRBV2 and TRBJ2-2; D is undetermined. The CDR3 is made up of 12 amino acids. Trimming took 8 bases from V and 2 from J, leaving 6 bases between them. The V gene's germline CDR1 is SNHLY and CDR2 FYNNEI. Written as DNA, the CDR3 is TGTGCCAGCCGCTACAACACCGGGGAGCTGTTTTTT. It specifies CASRYNTGELFF. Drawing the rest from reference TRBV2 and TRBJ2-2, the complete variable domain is EPEVTQTPSHQVTQMGQEVILRCVPISNHLYFYWYRQILGQKVEFLVSFYNNEISEKSEIFDDQFSVERPDGSNFTLKIRSTKLEDSAMYFCASRYNTGELFFGEGSRLTVL.

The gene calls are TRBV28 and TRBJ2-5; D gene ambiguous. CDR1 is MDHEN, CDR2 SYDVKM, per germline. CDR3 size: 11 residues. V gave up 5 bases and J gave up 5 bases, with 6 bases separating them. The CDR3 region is CASSLGETQYF. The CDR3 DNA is TGTGCCAGCAGTCTAGGCGAGACCCAGTACTTC.

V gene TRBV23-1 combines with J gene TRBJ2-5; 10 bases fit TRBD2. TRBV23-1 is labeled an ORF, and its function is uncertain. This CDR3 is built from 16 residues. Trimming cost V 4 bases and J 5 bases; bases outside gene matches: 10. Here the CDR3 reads CASSLGASGREETQYF. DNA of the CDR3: TGCGCCAGCAGTCTTGGGGCGAGCGGGAGGGAGGAGACCCAGTACTTC.